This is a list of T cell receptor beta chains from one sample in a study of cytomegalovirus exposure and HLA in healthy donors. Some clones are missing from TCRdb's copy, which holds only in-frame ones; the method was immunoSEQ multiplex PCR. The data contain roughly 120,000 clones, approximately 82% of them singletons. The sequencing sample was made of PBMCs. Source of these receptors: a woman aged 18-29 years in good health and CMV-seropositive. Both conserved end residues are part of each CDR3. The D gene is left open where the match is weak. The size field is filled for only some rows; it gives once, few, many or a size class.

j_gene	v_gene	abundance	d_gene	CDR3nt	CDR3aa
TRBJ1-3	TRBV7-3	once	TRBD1	TGTGCCAGCAGCGAACAGGGGGCTGGAAACACCATATATTTT	CASSEQGAGNTIYF
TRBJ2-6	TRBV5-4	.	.	TGTGCCAGCAGCCAAGTACCAGGGGGGATCTCTGGGGCCAACGTCCTGACTTTC	CASSQVPGGISGANVLTF
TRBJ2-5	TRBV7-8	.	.	TGTGCCAGCAGGCGACAGGTGGATCGGGAGACCCAGTACTTC	CASRRQVDRETQYF
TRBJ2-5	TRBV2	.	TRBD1	TGTGCCAGCAGTTGGACAGGGGAGGCCCAGTACTTC	CASSWTGEAQYF
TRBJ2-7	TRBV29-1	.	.	TGCAGCGTTACTACCGGGACATGGGGAGAGCAGTACTTC	CSVTTGTWGEQYF
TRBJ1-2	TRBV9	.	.	TGTGCCAGCAGCGTAGAACTATGGGACTATGGCTACACCTTC	CASSVELWDYGYTF
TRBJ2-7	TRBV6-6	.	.	TGTGCCAGCAGCCAGGACAGATTAGAGCAGTACTTC	CASSQDRLEQYF
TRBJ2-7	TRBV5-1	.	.	TGCGCCAGCAGCTTAACAGGGTACGAGCAGTACTTC	CASSLTGYEQYF
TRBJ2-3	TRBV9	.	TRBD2	TGTGCCAGCAGCCCGGGACTAGCGGGGACAGATACGCAGTATTTT	CASSPGLAGTDTQYF
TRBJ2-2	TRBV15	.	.	TGTGCCACCAGCAGAGCCCAGGGGCTCACCGGGGAGCTGTTTTTT	CATSRAQGLTGELFF
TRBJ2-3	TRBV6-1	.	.	TGTGCCAGCAGTGAACTGGATACGCAGTATTTT	CASSELDTQYF
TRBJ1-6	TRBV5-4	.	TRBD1	TGTGCCACCGGACAGGGGGCCGATTCACCCCTCCACTTT	CATGQGADSPLHF
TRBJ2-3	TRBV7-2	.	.	TGTGCCAGCAGCCTAACACGCGGGGCTCTCCCCACAGATACGCAGTATTTT	CASSLTRGALPTDTQYF
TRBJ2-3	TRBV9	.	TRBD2	TGTGCCAGCAGCGGGGATAGCGGGGGGGTCACAGATACGCAGTATTTT	CASSGDSGGVTDTQYF
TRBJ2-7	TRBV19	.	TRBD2	TGTGCCAGTAGTATAGTCGGGGGGGTGCTAGGGTCCTACGAGCAGTACTTC	CASSIVGGVLGSYEQYF
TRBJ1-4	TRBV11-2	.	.	TGTGCCAGCAGCAGAGTCCTGTCGGAAAAACTGTTTTTT	CASSRVLSEKLFF
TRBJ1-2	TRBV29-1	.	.	TGCAGCGTTCTCCAGGGTGGTGGCTACACCTTC	CSVLQGGGYTF
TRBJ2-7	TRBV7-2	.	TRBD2	TGTGCCAGCAGCTTAGCGGGGACTAGCGGGGGACCCTACGAGCAGTACTTC	CASSLAGTSGGPYEQYF
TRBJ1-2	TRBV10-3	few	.	TGTGCCATGCTTTCTGGGGAGGAAGCTAACTATGGCTACACCTTC	CAMLSGEEANYGYTF
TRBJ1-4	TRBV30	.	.	TGTGCCTATCACCAGGGAATGAGTGAAAAACTGTTTTTT	CAYHQGMSEKLFF
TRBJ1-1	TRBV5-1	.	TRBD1	TGCGCCAGCAGCTCCCGCAGGGGGGCAGGCTCTGAAGCTTTCTTT	CASSSRRGAGSEAFF
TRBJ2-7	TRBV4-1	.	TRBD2	TGCGCCAGCAGCCCTCTACTCCAGGGGCGGGGGGGGGAGCAGTACTTC	CASSPLLQGRGGEQYF
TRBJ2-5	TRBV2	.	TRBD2	TGTGCCACCCCGACTAGCGGGGGGGCTGAAGAGACCCAGTACTTC	CATPTSGGAEETQYF